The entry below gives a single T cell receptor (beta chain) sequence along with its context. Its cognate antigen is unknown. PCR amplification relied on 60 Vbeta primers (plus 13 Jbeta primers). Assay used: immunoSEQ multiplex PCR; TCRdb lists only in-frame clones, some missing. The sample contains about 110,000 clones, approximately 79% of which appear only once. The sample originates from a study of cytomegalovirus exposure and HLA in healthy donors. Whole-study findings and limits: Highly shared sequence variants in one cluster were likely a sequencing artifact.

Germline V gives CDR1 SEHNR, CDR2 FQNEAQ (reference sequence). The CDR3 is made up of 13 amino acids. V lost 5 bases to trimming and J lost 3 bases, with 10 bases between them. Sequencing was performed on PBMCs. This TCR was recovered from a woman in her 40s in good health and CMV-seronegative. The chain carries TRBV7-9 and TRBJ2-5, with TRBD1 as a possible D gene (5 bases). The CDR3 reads CASSLDREETQYF. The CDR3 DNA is TGTGCCAGCAGCCTTGACAGAGAAGAGACCCAGTACTTC.